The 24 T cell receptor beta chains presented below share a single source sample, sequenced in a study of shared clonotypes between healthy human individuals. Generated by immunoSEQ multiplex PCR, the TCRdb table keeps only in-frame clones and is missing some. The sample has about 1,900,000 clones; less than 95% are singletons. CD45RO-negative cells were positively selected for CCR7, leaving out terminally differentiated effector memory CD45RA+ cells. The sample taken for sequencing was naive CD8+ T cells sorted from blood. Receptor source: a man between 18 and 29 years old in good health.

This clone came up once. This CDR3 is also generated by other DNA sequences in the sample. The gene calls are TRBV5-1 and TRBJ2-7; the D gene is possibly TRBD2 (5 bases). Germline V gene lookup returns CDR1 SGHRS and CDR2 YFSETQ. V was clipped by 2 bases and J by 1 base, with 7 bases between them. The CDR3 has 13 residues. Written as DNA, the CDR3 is TGCGCCAGCAGCTTCGGGGTGTCCTACGAGCAGTACTTC. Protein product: CASSFGVSYEQYF.

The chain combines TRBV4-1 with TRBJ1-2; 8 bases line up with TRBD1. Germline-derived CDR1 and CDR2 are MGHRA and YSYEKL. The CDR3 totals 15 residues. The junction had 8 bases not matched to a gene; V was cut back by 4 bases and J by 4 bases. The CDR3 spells CASSPRQGLFYGYTF. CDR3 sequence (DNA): TGCGCCAGCAGCCCTAGACAGGGGTTGTTCTATGGCTACACCTTC.

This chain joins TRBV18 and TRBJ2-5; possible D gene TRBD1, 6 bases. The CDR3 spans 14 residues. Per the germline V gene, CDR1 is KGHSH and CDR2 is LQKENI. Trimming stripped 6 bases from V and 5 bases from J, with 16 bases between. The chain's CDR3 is CASSLYRDGETQYF. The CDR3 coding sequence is TGTGCCAGCTCTCTATACAGGGATGGGGAGACCCAGTACTTC.

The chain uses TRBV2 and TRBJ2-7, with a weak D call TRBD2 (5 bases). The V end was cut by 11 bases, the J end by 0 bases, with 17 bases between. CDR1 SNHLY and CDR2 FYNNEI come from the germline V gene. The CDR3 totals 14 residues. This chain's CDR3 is CAGGSEDSSYEQYF. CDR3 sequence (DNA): TGTGCCGGAGGTAGCGAAGACTCCTCCTACGAGCAGTACTTC.

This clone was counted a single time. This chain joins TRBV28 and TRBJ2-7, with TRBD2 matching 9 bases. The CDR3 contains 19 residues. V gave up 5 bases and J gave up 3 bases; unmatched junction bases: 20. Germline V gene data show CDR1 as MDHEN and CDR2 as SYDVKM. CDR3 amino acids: CASSPGLATLMSLHYEQYF. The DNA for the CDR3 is TGTGCCAGCAGTCCGGGACTAGCTACTCTAATGAGTCTTCACTACGAGCAGTACTTC. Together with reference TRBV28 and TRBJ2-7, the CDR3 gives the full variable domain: DVKVTQSSRYLVKRTGEKVFLECVQDMDHENMFWYRQDPGLGLRLIYFSYDVKMKEKGDIPEGYSVSREKKERFSLILESASTNQTSMYLCASSPGLATLMSLHYEQYFGPGTRLTVT.

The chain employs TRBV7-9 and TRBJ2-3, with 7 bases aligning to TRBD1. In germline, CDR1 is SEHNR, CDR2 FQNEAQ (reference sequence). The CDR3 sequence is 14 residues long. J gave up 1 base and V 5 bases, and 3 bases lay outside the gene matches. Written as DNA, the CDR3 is TGTGCCAGCAGCGCCGGGACAGGCACAGATACGCAGTATTTT. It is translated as CASSAGTGTDTQYF. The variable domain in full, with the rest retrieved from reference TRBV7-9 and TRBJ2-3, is DTGVSQNPRHKITKRGQNVTFRCDPISEHNRLYWYRQTLGQGPEFLTYFQNEAQLEKSRLLSDRFSAERPKGSFSTLEIQRTEQGDSAMYLCASSAGTGTDTQYFGPGTRLTVL.

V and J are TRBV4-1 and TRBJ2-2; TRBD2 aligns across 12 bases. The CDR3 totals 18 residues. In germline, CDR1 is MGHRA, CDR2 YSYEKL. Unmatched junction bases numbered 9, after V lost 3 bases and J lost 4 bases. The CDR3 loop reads CASSHGLAGGPLTGELFF. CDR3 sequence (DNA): TGCGCCAGCAGCCATGGGCTAGCGGGGGGGCCCCTCACCGGGGAGCTGTTTTTT.

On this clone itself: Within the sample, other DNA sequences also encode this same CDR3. CDR3 coding DNA: TGCGCCAGCAGTGACACAAATCAAGAGACCCAGTACTTC. Protein product: CASSDTNQETQYF. This sequence joins TRBV10-2 and TRBJ2-5, with unresolved D. This CDR3 region has 13 residues. Germline V gene sequence: CDR1 WSHSY, CDR2 SAAADI. V lost 3 bases, J lost 2 bases, and 7 bases lay in between.

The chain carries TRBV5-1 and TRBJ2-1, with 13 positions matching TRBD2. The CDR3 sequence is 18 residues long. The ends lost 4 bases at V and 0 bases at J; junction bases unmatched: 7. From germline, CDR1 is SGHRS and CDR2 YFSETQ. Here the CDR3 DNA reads TGCGCCAGCAGCGCGGGACTAGCGGGGATTAGCTCCTACAATGAGCAGTTCTTC. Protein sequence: CASSAGLAGISSYNEQFF.

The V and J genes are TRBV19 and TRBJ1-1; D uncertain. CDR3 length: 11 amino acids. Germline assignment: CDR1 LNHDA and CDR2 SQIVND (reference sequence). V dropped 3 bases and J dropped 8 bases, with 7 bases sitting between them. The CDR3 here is CASSMGMEAFF. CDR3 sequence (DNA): TGTGCCAGTAGTATGGGCATGGAAGCTTTCTTT.

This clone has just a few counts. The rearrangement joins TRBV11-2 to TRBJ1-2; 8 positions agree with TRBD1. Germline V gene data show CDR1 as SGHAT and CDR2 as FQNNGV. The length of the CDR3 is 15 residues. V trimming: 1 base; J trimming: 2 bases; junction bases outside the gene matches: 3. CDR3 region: CASSLVAGGNYGYTF. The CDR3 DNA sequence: TGTGCCAGCAGCTTAGTCGCAGGGGGCAACTATGGCTACACCTTC.

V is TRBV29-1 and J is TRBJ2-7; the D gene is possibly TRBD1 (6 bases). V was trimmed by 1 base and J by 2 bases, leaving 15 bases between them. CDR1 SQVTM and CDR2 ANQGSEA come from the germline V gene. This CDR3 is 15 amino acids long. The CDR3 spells CSVEAQGHSTYEQYF. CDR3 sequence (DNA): TGCAGCGTTGAAGCCCAGGGACACTCTACCTACGAGCAGTACTTC.

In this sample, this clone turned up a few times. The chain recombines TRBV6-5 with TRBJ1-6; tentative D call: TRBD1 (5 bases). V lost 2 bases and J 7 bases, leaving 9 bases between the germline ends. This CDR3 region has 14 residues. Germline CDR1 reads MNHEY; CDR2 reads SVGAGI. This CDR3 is CASSYEGTNSPLHF. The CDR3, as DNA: TGTGCCAGCAGTTACGAGGGGACGAATTCACCCCTCCACTTT.

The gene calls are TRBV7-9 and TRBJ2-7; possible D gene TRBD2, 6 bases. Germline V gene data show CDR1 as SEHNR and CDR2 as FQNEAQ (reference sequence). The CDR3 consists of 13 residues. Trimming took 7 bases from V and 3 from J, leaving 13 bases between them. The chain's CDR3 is CASTPAGLYEQYF. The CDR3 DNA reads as TGTGCCAGCACCCCGGCGGGGCTCTACGAGCAGTACTTC.

As DNA, the CDR3 is TGTGCCACCAGCAGCCCTGCGGGTAGCGGGAGAGTCTACGAGCAGTACTTC. This codes for CATSSPAGSGRVYEQYF. This chain uses TRBV15 with TRBJ2-7, with 9 bases fitting TRBD2. The trim removed 3 bases at V and 3 bases at J, leaving 12 bases unmatched. The CDR3 has 17 amino acids. Germline V gives CDR1 LNHNV, CDR2 YYDKDF (reference sequence).

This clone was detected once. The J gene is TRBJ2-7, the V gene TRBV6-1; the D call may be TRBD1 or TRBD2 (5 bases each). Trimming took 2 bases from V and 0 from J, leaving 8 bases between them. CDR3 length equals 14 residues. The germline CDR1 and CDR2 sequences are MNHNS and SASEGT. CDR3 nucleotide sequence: TGTGCCAGCAGTGAATGGGACGGCTCCTACGAGCAGTACTTC. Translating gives CASSEWDGSYEQYF.

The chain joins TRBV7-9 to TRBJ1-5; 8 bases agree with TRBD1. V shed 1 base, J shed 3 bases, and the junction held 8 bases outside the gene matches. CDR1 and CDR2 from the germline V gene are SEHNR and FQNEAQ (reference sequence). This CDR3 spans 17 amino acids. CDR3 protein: CASSLEIGGQDNQPQHF. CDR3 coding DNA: TGTGCCAGCAGCTTAGAAATAGGGGGACAGGACAATCAGCCCCAGCATTTT. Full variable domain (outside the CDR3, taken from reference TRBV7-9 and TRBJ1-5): DTGVSQNPRHKITKRGQNVTFRCDPISEHNRLYWYRQTLGQGPEFLTYFQNEAQLEKSRLLSDRFSAERPKGSFSTLEIQRTEQGDSAMYLCASSLEIGGQDNQPQHFGDGTRLSIL.

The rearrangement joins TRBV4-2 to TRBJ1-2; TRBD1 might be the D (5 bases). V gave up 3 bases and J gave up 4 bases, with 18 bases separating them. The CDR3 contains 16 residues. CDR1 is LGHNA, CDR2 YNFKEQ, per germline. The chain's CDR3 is CASSHGAAAVRYGYTF. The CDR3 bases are TGTGCCAGCAGCCACGGGGCGGCAGCGGTTCGCTATGGCTACACCTTC.

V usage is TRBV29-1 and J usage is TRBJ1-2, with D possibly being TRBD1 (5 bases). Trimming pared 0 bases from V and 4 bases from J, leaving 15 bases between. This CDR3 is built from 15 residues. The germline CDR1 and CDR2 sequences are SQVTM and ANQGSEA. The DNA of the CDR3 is TGCAGCGTTGAAGATCCGAGGGGCATTTTCTATGGCTACACCTTC. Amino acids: CSVEDPRGIFYGYTF.

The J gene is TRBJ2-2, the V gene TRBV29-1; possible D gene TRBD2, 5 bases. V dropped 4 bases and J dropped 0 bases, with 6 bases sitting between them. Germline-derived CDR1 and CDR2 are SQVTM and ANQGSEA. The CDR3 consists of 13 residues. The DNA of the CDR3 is TGCAGCGTTGCGGAGGCGAACACCGGGGAGCTGTTTTTT. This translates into CSVAEANTGELFF.

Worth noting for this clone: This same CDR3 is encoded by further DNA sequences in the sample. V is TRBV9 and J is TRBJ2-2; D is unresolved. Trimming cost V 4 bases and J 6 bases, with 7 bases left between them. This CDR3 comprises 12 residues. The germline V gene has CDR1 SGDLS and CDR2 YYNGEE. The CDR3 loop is CASSPNAGELFF. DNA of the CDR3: TGTGCCAGCAGCCCGAATGCCGGGGAGCTGTTTTTT.

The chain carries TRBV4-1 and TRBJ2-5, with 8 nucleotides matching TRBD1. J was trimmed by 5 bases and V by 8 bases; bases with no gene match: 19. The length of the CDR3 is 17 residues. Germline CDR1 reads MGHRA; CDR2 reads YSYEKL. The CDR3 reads CASPSAGTGHRRETQYF. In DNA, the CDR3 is TGCGCCAGCCCCTCAGCCGGGACAGGCCATAGGAGGGAGACCCAGTACTTC.

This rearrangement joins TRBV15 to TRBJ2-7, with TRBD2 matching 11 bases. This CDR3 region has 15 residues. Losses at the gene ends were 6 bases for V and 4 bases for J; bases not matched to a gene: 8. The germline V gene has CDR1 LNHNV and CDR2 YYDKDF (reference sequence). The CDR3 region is CATSDTSGSSYEQYF. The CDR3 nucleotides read TGTGCCACCAGTGACACTAGCGGGAGTTCGTACGAGCAGTACTTC. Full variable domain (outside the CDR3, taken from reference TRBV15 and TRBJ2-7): DAMVIQNPRYQVTQFGKPVTLSCSQTLNHNVMYWYQQKSSQAPKLLFHYYDKDFNNEADTPDNFQSRRPNTSFCFLDIRSPGLGDTAMYLCATSDTSGSSYEQYFGPGTRLTVT.

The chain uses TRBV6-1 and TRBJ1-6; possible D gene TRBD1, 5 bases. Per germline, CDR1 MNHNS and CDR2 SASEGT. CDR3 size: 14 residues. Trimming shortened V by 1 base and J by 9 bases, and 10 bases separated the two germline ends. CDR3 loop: CASSEEGLRSPLHF. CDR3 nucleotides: TGTGCCAGCAGTGAAGAGGGGCTTCGTTCACCCCTCCACTTT.